The 17 T cell receptor beta chains given below trace back to one sample, sequenced in a study of response to subunit inactivated influenza vaccine. Via MiXCR, TCRdb re-called the RT-PCR reads, giving one row per CDR3 protein. The sample has about 520,000 distinct CDR3 sequences, approximately 6.9% seen once. This sample comprised PBMCs from blood, obtained roughly 24 months after vaccination. These receptors were obtained from a man in his fifties or sixties who received an inactivated influenza vaccine.

This clonotype was observed a handful of times. The chain carries TRBV20-1 and TRBJ1-1, with TRBD1 matching 7 bases. The germline V gene encodes CDR1 DFQATT and CDR2 SNEGSKA (reference sequence). CDR3 length: 15 amino acids. The ends lost 1 base at V and 5 bases at J; junction bases unmatched: 10. This CDR3 reads CSARATGKQGTEAFF. The CDR3 coding sequence is TGCAGTGCTAGAGCCACAGGGAAACAGGGGACTGAAGCTTTCTTT.

There are a few counts of this clonotype. The chain links TRBV5-6 to TRBJ2-1, with 8 bases fitting TRBD2. This CDR3 comprises 15 residues. Trimming took 1 base from V and 7 from J; bases not matched to a gene: 7. The germline V gene has CDR1 SGHDT and CDR2 YYEEEE. The CDR3 bases are TGTGCCAGCAGCTTGTACAGCGGGAGTCTAAATGAGCAGTTCTTC. As protein: CASSLYSGSLNEQFF.

The chain uses TRBV14 and TRBJ2-3; D is undetermined. CDR3 length equals 12 residues. In germline, CDR1 is SGHDN, CDR2 FVKESK. Trimming cost V 4 bases and J 7 bases, with 9 bases left between them. The CDR3 coding sequence is TGTGCCAGCAGCCGAGCCACGAATACGCAGTATTTT. Its protein is CASSRATNTQYF.

The sample holds a few counts of this clonotype. The CDR3, as DNA: TGTGCCAGCAGTTCCGGACAGGGTGGAAGTCAGCCCCAGCATTTT. The encoded protein is CASSSGQGGSQPQHF. This chain links TRBV6-5 with TRBJ1-5; 8 bases match TRBD1. With V trimmed by 4 bases and J by 6 bases, 8 bases remained unmatched. The CDR3 is 15 residues long. The germline V gene encodes CDR1 MNHEY and CDR2 SVGAGI.

The chain joins TRBV7-2 to TRBJ1-4; D not certain. Trimming pared 2 bases from V and 7 bases from J, leaving 14 bases between. The V gene's germline CDR1 is SGHTA and CDR2 FQGNSA. The CDR3 runs to 15 residues. The CDR3 DNA is TGTGCCAGCAGCTTAAGGAGCGATCGTAGTGAAAAACTGTTTTTT. Translated: CASSLRSDRSEKLFF.

This clonotype was seen ten or more times. V gene TRBV7-2 combines with J gene TRBJ2-7, with D unclear. CDR3 size: 14 residues. From germline, CDR1 is SGHTA and CDR2 FQGNSA. Trimming left V 1 base short and J 5 bases short, with 12 bases between. In DNA, the CDR3 is TGTGCCAGCAGCTTAGTGACTCATTCCCACGAGCAGTACTTC. Protein: CASSLVTHSHEQYF.

This clonotype has ten or more counts. Compared with germline, one end of the junction differs, possibly owing to a read error. This chain connects TRBV7-9 to TRBJ2-1, with D hard to call. The CDR3 is 11 residues long. Germline loops: CDR1 SEHNR, CDR2 FQNEAQ (reference sequence). The DNA for the CDR3 is TGTGCCAGCAGCTTAGCCCGTACATACATCTTC. Protein: CASSLARTYIF.

This clonotype appeared many times. The chain employs TRBV12-3 or TRBV12-4 and TRBJ1-5; 7 bases are a match to TRBD1. The junction had 5 bases not matched to a gene; V was cut back by 0 bases and J by 6 bases. The CDR3 has 15 amino acids. This chain's CDR3 is CASSLAGGIFQPQHF. The CDR3, as DNA: TGTGCCAGCAGTTTAGCAGGGGGCATCTTTCAGCCCCAGCATTTT.

The sample holds many counts of this clonotype. V and J are TRBV28 and TRBJ2-2; D is unresolved. V lost 10 bases, J lost 4 bases, and 7 bases lay in between. Germline CDR1 and CDR2: MDHEN and SYDVKM. The CDR3 runs to 11 residues. CDR3 amino acids: CATTGTGELFF. In DNA, the CDR3 is TGTGCCACCACGGGCACCGGGGAGCTGTTTTTT. The whole variable domain, remainder taken from reference TRBV28 and TRBJ2-2, is DVKVTQSSRYLVKRTGEKVFLECVQDMDHENMFWYRQDPGLGLRLIYFSYDVKMKEKGDIPEGYSVSREKKERFSLILESASTNQTSMYLCATTGTGELFFGEGSRLTVL.

The table lists this clonotype with a few counts. The chain recombines TRBV30 with TRBJ2-5; the D is unclear. With 0 bases removed from V and 6 bases from J, the gap between germline ends came to 11 bases. This CDR3 has 13 amino acids. Germline values: CDR1 GTSNPN, CDR2 SVGIG (reference sequence). The CDR3 loop is CAWSVRSEKTQYF. Here the CDR3 DNA reads TGTGCCTGGAGTGTACGAAGCGAGAAGACCCAGTACTTC.

This clonotype was detected many times. The CDR3 here is CSVEADSRGNTEAFF. The DNA for the CDR3 is TGCAGCGTTGAAGCGGACAGTAGGGGGAACACTGAAGCTTTCTTT. The chain recombines TRBV29-1 with TRBJ1-1, with D maybe TRBD1 (6 bases). Trimming removed 1 base at V and 1 base at J, with 13 bases between. From germline, CDR1 is SQVTM and CDR2 ANQGSEA. This CDR3 is built from 15 residues. Filled out from reference TRBV29-1 and TRBJ1-1, the complete variable domain reads SAVISQKPSRDICQRGTSLTIQCQVDSQVTMMFWYRQQPGQSLTLIATANQGSEATYESGFVIDKFPISRPNLTFSTLTVSNMSPEDSSIYLCSVEADSRGNTEAFFGQGTRLTVV.

This chain connects TRBV5-1 to TRBJ2-3, with TRBD1 as a possible D gene (7 bases). V was shortened by 4 bases and J by 0 bases, with 15 bases between the two germline ends. The germline V gene encodes CDR1 SGHRS and CDR2 YFSETQ. The CDR3 loop spans 16 amino acids. CDR3 DNA sequence: TGCGCCAGCAGCACCACTCAGGGGGGAAGCACAGATACGCAGTATTTT. As protein: CASSTTQGGSTDTQYF.

This clonotype was found a few times. V is TRBV6-1 and J is TRBJ2-3; weak D call: TRBD2 (5 bases). CDR3 size: 16 residues. Germline CDR1 MNHNS, CDR2 SASEGT. V was cut by 6 bases and J by 3 bases, with 19 bases left in between. The CDR3 sequence is CASRQSGRERTDTQYF. In nucleotides, the CDR3 is TGTGCCAGCAGGCAATCAGGACGGGAACGGACAGATACGCAGTATTTT.

There are many counts of this clonotype. The chain couples TRBV20-1 to TRBJ1-2; TRBD1 aligns across 7 bases. CDR1 is DFQATT, CDR2 SNEGSKA, per germline (reference sequence). The CDR3 is 13 amino acids. V trimming: 1 base; J trimming: 4 bases; junction bases outside the gene matches: 3. CDR3 sequence (DNA): TGCAGTGCTAGAGGGACAGGTGGCTATGGCTACACCTTC. Its protein product is CSARGTGGYGYTF.

This clonotype came up many times. V is TRBV21-1 and J is TRBJ1-5; no check of the table's D call, TRBD1, against the DNA was made. TRBV21-1 is marked as a pseudogene. The CDR3 has 19 residues. The CDR3 here is CASSITGTETPYSNQPQHF. Written as DNA, the CDR3 is TGTGCCAGCAGCATAACCGGGACGGAAACGCCCTATAGCAATCAGCCCCAGCATTTT.

The V gene is TRBV6-1, the J gene TRBJ2-7, with D tentatively TRBD1 or TRBD2 (5 bases each). CDR3 size: 13 residues. The germline V and J ends were trimmed by 11 bases and 6 bases, with 20 bases remaining between them. Germline V lookup: CDR1 MNHNS, CDR2 SASEGT. The CDR3 protein is CAAREGSRGEQYF. CDR3 DNA: TGTGCCGCCCGAGAGGGGTCTCGGGGCGAGCAGTACTTC.

This clonotype occurred many times. The V gene is TRBV5-1, the J gene TRBJ2-7, with D perhaps matching TRBD1 (6 bases). The ends were cut back, 5 bases at V and 2 bases at J, with 14 bases in the middle. From germline, CDR1 is SGHRS and CDR2 YFSETQ. The CDR3 loop spans 14 amino acids. CDR3 residues: CASRREQGPYEQYF. Written as DNA, the CDR3 is TGCGCCAGCAGGAGAGAACAGGGCCCCTACGAGCAGTACTTC.